This record concerns one TCR beta chain sequence. Its cognate antigen is unknown. This sample was taken from a study of cytomegalovirus exposure and HLA in healthy donors. Looking at the study overall: Across a few hundred genotyped donors, just over 80% landed in the Caucasian-associated ancestry cluster. General study findings and limits: For TCR beta chains, V- and J-gene trimming was later linked to a missense DCLRE1C variant.

It was healthy bone marrow donors who served as donors. CDR1 is MNHEY, CDR2 SMNVEV, per germline (reference sequence). This CDR3 region has 13 residues. V was shortened by 8 bases and J by 2 bases, with 13 bases between the two germline ends. Researchers ran the PCR with 60 Vbeta and 13 Jbeta primers. Some clones are missing from TCRdb's copy, which holds only in-frame ones; the method was immunoSEQ multiplex PCR. The sample lists around 200,000 clones, over 80% occurring once. Source material: PBMCs. The clonotype originates from a man aged 50-60 years in good health and CMV-seronegative. J is TRBJ2-7 and V is TRBV27; D is possibly TRBD1 (6 bases). The CDR3: CASLATGTYEQYF. The CDR3 nucleotides read TGTGCCAGCCTAGCTACAGGGACCTACGAGCAGTACTTC.